This T cell receptor (beta chain) was obtained from a study of beta chain features in type 1 diabetes listed by TCRdb under 2018. For the study in its entirety: Patients and healthy donors did not differ in mean age, gender distribution, total cell number or subset yield. Regulatory and stem cell-like memory subsets were isolated from only 8 patients and roughly eight healthy donors, whereas naive and central memory subsets came from all 30 or so donors. The study compared the TCRB repertoires of sorted circulating CD4+ T cell subsets in recently diagnosed type 1 diabetes patients with those in matched healthy donors. A total of 107,917,701 sorted cells were examined across all samples, and a strong correlation was observed between cell number per subset and RNA yield. Results and caveats for the whole study, not just this receptor: Because small numbers of individuals were included in the HLA sub-analyses, any influence of HLA type on TCRB rearrangement was left unresolved. Shorter templates might have been favored by PCR, but patient and control samples were amplified and corrected together, so both groups would have been affected equally by any skew. In all four CD4+ subsets, TCRB CDR3 length was moderately but significantly shorter in type 1 diabetes patients. The naive, central memory and regulatory TCRB repertoires appeared to resemble one another more closely among patients than among healthy donors. Because cDNA was sequenced instead of genomic DNA, activated cells with high expression could be over-represented, although the groups did not differ in activation or CD3 levels. Fewer insertions and more nucleotide deletions at VDJ recombination sites were observed in patients with type 1 diabetes, implying thymic rearrangement abnormalities.

The High Capacity cDNA Reverse Transcription Kit was used to reverse transcribe all of the isolated RNA, meaning that expressed TCRB transcripts were what got sequenced. Deep immunoSEQ sequencing was performed on naive, central memory and regulatory T cell samples, with an average of around 3.5 million total reads per sample. Sorted cells were lysed in RLT buffer, and RNA was extracted using DNase-treated RNeasy Micro or Mini kits according to cell number. Each cell subset was processed separately to prevent cross-contamination, with patient and healthy donor samples processed together. TCRB sequences were amplified from cDNA with the immunoSEQ multiplex PCR, producing 87-bp fragments spanning the CDR3 region. Sequencing of the amplicons was done on the Illumina HiSeq platform. The source study handled its data this way. Synthetic template baselines were used to correct PCR bias computationally, reads within Hamming distance 2 were collapsed, and singletons that could not be merged were discarded. Reads were aligned to IMGT to assign V, D and J genes, CDR3 length, and insertions or deletions at six rearrangement sites. Within each subset, clonotype counts were normalized to the number of sorted cells before true diversity and Gini coefficients were calculated with the tcR R package. The overlap coefficient, calculated on TCRB nucleotide sequences, was used to measure repertoire sharing. Out-of-frame TCRB sequences from naive cells were analyzed as a proxy for the pre-selection repertoire. TCRdb limited this immuneACCESS table to in-frame rearrangements with V and J called. A share of clones is missing; checked studies link under half to unresolved V genes, and the rest is unexplained. That table furnishes V, J and clone size, whereas the DNA furnished D and trimming. The sample table holds about 270,000 clones, of which 13% to 15% were seen once. The leading ten clones occupy around 0.016% of the sample.

Each donor gave one peripheral blood draw, roughly 120 mL on average, collected into heparinised tubes. Naive, central memory, regulatory and stem cell-like memory CD4+ T cells were sorted on a BD FACSAria II using a panel including CD45RO, CCR7, CD25, CD127, CD95 and CD27. Every sorted population had a purity above 95%. PBMCs were separated immediately by Lymphoprep density gradient centrifugation and were stained directly, without being cultured. So that batch effects would be minimized, each experiment stained and sorted samples in pairs, pairing one healthy donor with one patient. Reading from cysteine to phenylalanine, the CDR3 counts 13 amino acids. Only the CDR3 portion is preserved as DNA: 39 bases, with reading frame beginning at the first base. The germline ends are 12 bases apart after V is trimmed by 5 bases and J by 6 bases. CDR1 and CDR2 were assigned from the germline V gene as MNHEY and SVGAGI.

This clone was picked up a small number of times. What this receptor recognizes is not known. Base qualities are not provided; no much larger clone lies one nucleotide away. The sample consisted of naive CD4+ T cells from blood. The sample's cell subset or site label, decoded: true naive CD4+ T cells. This TCR came from a man aged 25-45 years with type 1 diabetes. The rearranged chain carries TRBV6-5 and TRBJ2-3; the D segment could be TRBD2, given 6 matching bases. The CDR3 sequence is CASSHTRGDTQYF. DNA sequence: TGTGCCAGCAGTCACACCCGGGGGGATACGCAGTATTTT.